This is a list of T cell receptor beta chains from one sample in a study of technical replicates of blood from a handful of donors. Clones were read by immunoSEQ multiplex PCR, and TCRdb kept only the in-frame ones, dropping some. The sample records more than 90,000 clones, nearly 97% being singletons. Sequenced sample: T cells isolated from PBMCs. These receptor sequences come from a human donor in good health. Both conserved end residues are part of each CDR3. D genes are given only for firm matches. The size entry is marked missing in some rows and otherwise reads once, few, many or a size class.

V gene	clone size	D gene	J gene	CDR3 DNA	CDR3 protein
TRBV9	-	TRBD2	TRBJ2-1	TGTGCCAGCAGCGTAGGGCTAGCGGGAGCATCCTACAATGAGCAGTTCTTC	CASSVGLAGASYNEQFF
TRBV18	-	-	TRBJ2-2	TGTGCCAGCTCAACCGGGACACAGGCTAAGACCGGGGAGCTGTTTTTT	CASSTGTQAKTGELFF
TRBV5-6	-	-	TRBJ1-5	TGTGCCAGCAGCCTCCGGGGAGGGTCTTCTCAGCCCCAGCATTTT	CASSLRGGSSQPQHF
TRBV19	-	-	TRBJ2-1	TGTGCCAGTAGTATAGGGAGTAATGAGCAGTTCTTC	CASSIGSNEQFF
TRBV19	-	-	TRBJ2-2	TGTGCCAGTAGTGTACTAATCACCGGGGAGCTGTTTTTT	CASSVLITGELFF
TRBV5-1	once	-	TRBJ1-2	TGCGCCAGCAGCCTAAACCTACAGGGCTACAATGGCTACACCTTC	CASSLNLQGYNGYTF
TRBV11-3	once	-	TRBJ1-2	TGTGCCAGCAGCTTGTGGGGAGTGGGGGGACTAAACTATGGCTACACCTTC	CASSLWGVGGLNYGYTF
TRBV4-1	-	TRBD2	TRBJ2-5	TGCGCCAGCAGCCAAACGACCGGGACTAGCGGTCCTACCGGTTCGACCCAGTACTTC	CASSQTTGTSGPTGSTQYF
TRBV2	-	TRBD2	TRBJ2-7	TGTGCCAGCAGTACCGGACTAGCGGACGAGCAGTACTTC	CASSTGLADEQYF
TRBV14	-	-	TRBJ2-6	TGTGCCAGCAGCCGCTTCCGGACGGGGAACTCTGGGGCCAACGTCCTGACTTTC	CASSRFRTGNSGANVLTF
TRBV5-4	-	TRBD1	TRBJ2-2	TGTGCCAGCAGCCCGACCCGGGACAGGGCCTTAACCGGGGAGCTGTTTTTT	CASSPTRDRALTGELFF